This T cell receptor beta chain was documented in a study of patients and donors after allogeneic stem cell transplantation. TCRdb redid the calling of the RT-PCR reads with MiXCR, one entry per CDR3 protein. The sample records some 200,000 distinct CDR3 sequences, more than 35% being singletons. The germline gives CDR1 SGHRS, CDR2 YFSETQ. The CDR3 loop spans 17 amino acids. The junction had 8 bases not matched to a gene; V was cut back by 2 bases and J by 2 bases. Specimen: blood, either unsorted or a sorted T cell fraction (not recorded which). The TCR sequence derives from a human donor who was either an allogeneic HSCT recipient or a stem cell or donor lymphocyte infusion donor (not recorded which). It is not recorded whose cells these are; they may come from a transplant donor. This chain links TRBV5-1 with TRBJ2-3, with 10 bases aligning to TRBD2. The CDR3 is CASSLTGLAVYTDTQYF. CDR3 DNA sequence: TGCGCCAGCAGCTTAACCGGACTAGCGGTATACACAGATACGCAGTATTTT.